This T cell receptor beta chain was found in a study of blood T cells in healthy people across ages. At the level of the study: Through template switching, about one barcoded beta molecule was captured per two T cells, as measured in model experiments.

PCR was performed a second time for about 6 to 12 cycles using a sample-barcoded 5' primer and a J-beta primer mix. Each of the cDNA molecules was tagged by a template-switch adaptor with 12 random nucleotides. CDR3-containing paired-end reads numbering at least 2.5 million came from each sample. TCRdb processed the 5' RACE reads anew with MiXCR; each CDR3 protein has one entry. The sample records roughly 800,000 distinct CDR3 sequences, over 45% being singletons. Between the trimmed V and J ends, which lost 7 bases and 3 bases, there was a span of 18 bases. The length of the CDR3 is 14 residues. Looked up from germline, CDR1 is SQVTM and CDR2 is ANQGSEA.

The chain couples TRBV29-1 to TRBJ1-2; D uncertain. The sequencing sample was made of blood. The clonotype originates from a man aged 25-45 years in good health. The CDR3 DNA follows: TGCAGCGCAAGATCAGGCCGGGGAGACTATGGCTACACCTTC. Its protein is CSARSGRGDYGYTF.